This TCR beta chain is from a study of cytomegalovirus exposure and HLA in healthy donors. Study conclusions and caveats: Testing in vitro showed three CMV-associated chains specific for CMV antigens. Reportedly, diagnosis of cytomegalovirus status by the classifier showed high specificity and sensitivity.

Despite likely unrecorded immune exposures, the donors were nominally healthy at the time of sampling. The study ran its PCR with 60 Vbeta and 13 Jbeta primers. Some clones are missing from TCRdb's copy, which holds only in-frame ones; the method was immunoSEQ multiplex PCR. The sample gives 130,000 or so clones, about 8.6% of which show up once; around 6% is in the top ten. As regards this clone: The antigen remains unidentified.

CDR3 size: 15 residues. V shed 0 bases and J shed 7 bases, with 13 bases lying between them. Germline CDR1 is SGHKS and CDR2 is YYEKEE (reference sequence). The sequencing sample was made of PBMCs. V and J are TRBV5-5 and TRBJ1-4; unclear D gene. This receptor was obtained from a middle-aged woman in good health and CMV-seropositive. The CDR3 bases are TGTGCCAGCAGCTTGGGGCCCGAGGATGGTGAAAAACTGTTTTTT. It encodes CASSLGPEDGEKLFF.